What follows are 8 T cell receptor beta chains derived from one specimen sequenced in a study of beta chain features in type 1 diabetes. As every portion of the isolated RNA was reverse transcribed, the sequencing read expressed TCRB transcripts. The data were produced by immunoSEQ multiplex PCR, yet TCRdb's version contains in-frame clones alone and is incomplete. Of 600,000 to 700,000 clones listed, about an eighth are singletons. The study's findings and limits: All four CD4+ subsets from Type 1 diabetes patients carried moderately but significantly shorter TCRB CDR3s.

No cognate antigen is known for these TCRs. The sequencing sample was made of naive CD4+ T cells from blood. All receptors come from a man aged 18-30 years with type 1 diabetes.

This clone has a handful of counts. The chain combines TRBV19 with TRBJ2-7, with D possibly being TRBD2 (5 bases). The CDR3 is 16 residues long. Deletions cut 5 bases from V and 3 bases from J, with 20 bases between. The germline gives CDR1 LNHDA, CDR2 SQIVND (reference sequence). The CDR3 sequence is CASSLQDGGGYYEQYF. The DNA for the CDR3 is TGTGCCAGTAGTCTTCAGGACGGAGGTGGATACTACGAGCAGTACTTC. Looking up the rest from reference TRBV19 and TRBJ2-7 gives the full variable domain: DGGITQSPKYLFRKEGQNVTLSCEQNLNHDAMYWYRQDPGQGLRLIYYSQIVNDFQKGDIAEGYSVSREKKESFPLTVTSAQKNPTAFYLCASSLQDGGGYYEQYFGPGTRLTVT.

The V call is TRBV11-2, the J call TRBJ2-1; D uncertain. CDR1 is SGHAT, CDR2 FQNNGV, per germline. This CDR3 is 14 amino acids long. Trimming cost V 5 bases and J 5 bases, with 13 bases left between them. The CDR3 sequence is CASSPAGRNNEQFF. As DNA, the CDR3 is TGTGCCAGCAGCCCCGCTGGTAGGAACAATGAGCAGTTCTTC.

The rearrangement links TRBV6-1 to TRBJ2-2, with D uncertain. CDR1 MNHNS and CDR2 SASEGT come from the germline V gene. V was trimmed by 2 bases and J by 7 bases, leaving 11 bases between them. The CDR3 covers 14 residues. The CDR3 bases are TGTGCCAGCAGTGAACGAGAAGATGACGGGGAGCTGTTTTTT. Protein: CASSEREDDGELFF.

The V call is TRBV7-3, the J call TRBJ2-5; 9 nucleotides align to TRBD1. CDR3 length: 15 amino acids. V was pared by 5 bases and J by 5 bases, with 9 bases of the junction left unmatched. In germline, CDR1 is SGHTA, CDR2 FQGTGA. The CDR3, as DNA: TGTGCCAGCAGCCTAGGGACAGGGTCGGTCGAGACCCAGTACTTC. It is translated as CASSLGTGSVETQYF. The full variable domain, with the rest looked up from reference TRBV7-3 and TRBJ2-5, is GAGVSQTPSNKVTEKGKYVELRCDPISGHTALYWYRQSLGQGPEFLIYFQGTGAADDSGLPNDRFFAVRPEGSVSTLKIQRTERGDSAVYLCASSLGTGSVETQYFGPGTRLLVL.

The gene calls are TRBV28 and TRBJ1-5; D is unclear. Per germline, CDR1 MDHEN and CDR2 SYDVKM. V lost 4 bases and J 1 base, leaving 17 bases between the germline ends. The CDR3 runs 17 residues. CDR3 loop: CASSSHQALGSNQPQHF. DNA of the CDR3: TGTGCCAGCAGTTCACACCAGGCCCTGGGGAGCAATCAGCCCCAGCATTTT.

V gene TRBV6-1 combines with J gene TRBJ1-6, with D maybe TRBD1 (5 bases). This CDR3 region has 9 residues. CDR1 MNHNS and CDR2 SASEGT come from the germline V gene. For the CDR3, the DNA is TGTACAGGCCATTCACCCCTCCACTTT. It encodes CTGHSPLHF.

This clone came up a few times. The chain couples TRBV28 to TRBJ2-3; TRBD1 matches at 7 bases. Germline V gene sequence: CDR1 MDHEN, CDR2 SYDVKM. The CDR3 extends over 15 amino acids. J lost 6 bases, V lost 5 bases, and 11 bases had no gene match. CDR3 region: CASSGTGEPKDTQYF. DNA of the CDR3: TGTGCCAGCAGTGGCACAGGGGAACCAAAGGATACGCAGTATTTT.

This clone was seen a few times. The chain recombines TRBV6-5 with TRBJ1-2; D gene unclear. V lost 4 bases and J lost 4, with 10 bases in between. CDR3 size: 13 residues. The germline V gene encodes CDR1 MNHEY and CDR2 SVGAGI. The CDR3 bases are TGTGCCAGCAGTTCCGGTCTAATCTATGGCTACACCTTC. Amino acid sequence: CASSSGLIYGYTF.